The sequence of this T cell receptor (beta chain) was determined in a study of blood T cell repertoires in COVID-19 (TCRdb year 2020). Regarding the research as a whole: Samples covering the acute and convalescent phases of COVID-19 were provided by collaborators in the United States, Italy and Spain. The material from the prospective study consisted of cDNA or gDNA derived from T cells, B-cell-depleted T cells, or PBMCs. Deeply sampled blood TCRbeta repertoires from subjects exposed to, actively infected with, or recovered from COVID-19 were included in the dataset. The repertoires were released in a freely available public database meant as a resource for research on the immune response to SARS-CoV-2. Samples came from the ongoing ImmuneRACE study (first 160 participants) plus 1,254 subjects from 6 global collaborators. Sample metadata almost always included a de-identified subject ID, COVID-19 status, age in years and sex. HLA class I and class II types, where available, came from metadata supplied by the sample provider rather than from assay-based typing.

The full study reports these points: The amount of clinical and demographic metadata varied by source and participant and was provided uncurated.

Of note for this clone: The antigen this receptor binds is unknown. Base qualities were left out, and no much larger clone turns up one base away.

Enrolling through a virtual design, the prospective study's participants ranged in age from roughly 18 to 89 years and lived across 20 to 30 United States geographic areas. In the prospective study, cohorts were assigned on the basis of participant-reported clinical history obtained from a screening survey and a study questionnaire. ImmuneRACE Cohort 3 recovered participants were defined by two consecutive negative NP/OP PCR tests, healthcare professional clearance, or symptom resolution. In the prospective study, mobile phlebotomists collected whole blood, serum and a nasopharyngeal or oropharyngeal swab from each participant. Participants in the prospective study had the option to provide additional blood draws and questionnaires over a 2-month period. Before DNA extraction, blood samples from the prospective study were shipped at room temperature or frozen. TCRbeta CDR3 regions were amplified from genomic DNA by means of the immunoSEQ Assay, a bias-controlled multiplex PCR. Per the original workflow: Nucleated cell counts per sample were estimated from amplification of reference gene primers within the assay. To quantify the absolute abundance of each unique TCRbeta CDR3 rearrangement, sequence reads were collapsed and filtered. For each sample, productive Simpson clonality was calculated by taking the square root of Simpson's diversity index across productive rearrangements. As stored in TCRdb, this immuneACCESS dataset retains in-frame rearrangements with V and J assigned. A fraction of the clones does not appear; measured against another copy, unresolved V genes explain less than half of the discrepancy, and the remainder lacks a known reason. V and J calls and clone size are those listed in that table; D and trimming were worked out from the DNA. For this sample the table gives around 200,000 clones, of which less than 90% were detected only once. Clones ranked in the top ten supply around 2.6% of the sample.

This TCR was recovered from a woman in her twenties or thirties who had recovered from COVID-19. The specimen was PBMCs or T cells enriched from blood (not recorded which).

The sequence in DNA is TGTGCCAGTAGTATAGTCGGGGAACAGGGGCCTGGCTATGGCTACACCTTC. It translates to CASSIVGEQGPGYGYTF. The receptor chain draws on TRBV19 and TRBJ1-2; 7 nucleotides in the junction match TRBD1. At the junction V is shortened by 1 base and J by 4 bases; bases outside the gene matches: 12. The CDR3 contains 17 residues, cysteine and phenylalanine counted. The kept DNA is CDR3 alone, 51 bases in frame from the first base. CDR1 and CDR2 (LNHDA, SQIVND) derive from the germline V gene (reference sequence).